The entry below gives a single T cell receptor beta chain sequence along with its context. This entry is derived from a study of blood T cell repertoires in COVID-19. Original processing notes: Amplification of reference gene primers was used by the study to estimate nucleated cell counts. TCRdb's table, derived via immunoSEQ multiplex PCR, lists solely in-frame clones and lacks some. V, J and clone size were drawn from that table, and D and trimming were deduced from the DNA. The sample has about 98,000 clones, approximately 84% seen once. The source of this sequence is a woman older than 75 with acute or convalescent COVID-19. The sample taken for sequencing was peripheral blood.

Written as DNA, the CDR3 is TGTGCCAGCAGCGGTTCTGGGACAGGGGGTACAACTGCCGGAAACACCATATATTTT. Protein sequence: CASSGSGTGGTTAGNTIYF. The chain is built from TRBV2 and TRBJ1-3; 11 bases are a match to TRBD1. Losses at the gene ends were 6 bases for V and 4 bases for J; bases not matched to a gene: 17. The germline CDR1 and CDR2 sequences are SNHLY and FYNNEI. The CDR3 runs 19 residues. The full variable domain, with the rest looked up from reference TRBV2 and TRBJ1-3, is EPEVTQTPSHQVTQMGQEVILRCVPISNHLYFYWYRQILGQKVEFLVSFYNNEISEKSEIFDDQFSVERPDGSNFTLKIRSTKLEDSAMYFCASSGSGTGGTTAGNTIYFGEGSWLTVV.